The 18 T cell receptor beta chains in this list originate from one sample, sequenced in a study of cytomegalovirus exposure and HLA in healthy donors. The PCR had 60 Vbeta and 13 Jbeta primers. The data were produced by immunoSEQ multiplex PCR, yet TCRdb's version contains in-frame clones alone and is incomplete. Seen here are around 150,000 clones, about four fifths observed once, and the top ten hold roughly 6.8%. Material for sequencing was PBMCs. These receptors all come from a man in his forties or fifties in good health and CMV-seropositive.

This chain joins TRBV5-1 and TRBJ2-7; 7 nucleotides match TRBD2. The junction had 14 bases not matched to a gene; V was cut back by 4 bases and J by 4 bases. Germline loops: CDR1 SGHRS, CDR2 YFSETQ. The CDR3 sequence is 16 residues long. The CDR3 nucleotides are TGCGCCAGCAGCCCCTATATCGCTAGCGGTTTGTACGAGCAGTACTTC. It encodes CASSPYIASGLYEQYF.

Concerning this clone itself: The junction departs from germline at one end; a sequencing error may be responsible. In the same sample, other DNA sequences code for this CDR3. The CDR3 DNA reads as TGCGCCAGCAGCTTAGCGCAATGGCGGACAGGGGGACCCTACGAGCAGTACTTC. Translating it yields CASSLAQWRTGGPYEQYF. The chain recombines TRBV7-9 with TRBJ2-7; 10 bases are shared with TRBD1. The CDR3 loop spans 18 amino acids. CDR1 is SEHNR, CDR2 FQNEAQ, per germline (reference sequence).

Only one count was recorded for this clone. This chain joins TRBV29-1 and TRBJ2-2, with a weak D call TRBD2 (5 bases). V was clipped by 1 base and J by 0 bases, with 9 bases between them. The CDR3 extends over 15 amino acids. Germline CDR1 reads SQVTM; CDR2 reads ANQGSEA. The CDR3 is CSVEVASSNTGELFF. The CDR3 coding sequence is TGCAGCGTTGAAGTGGCTAGCTCGAACACCGGGGAGCTGTTTTTT.

V usage is TRBV2 and J usage is TRBJ2-7; 8 nucleotides line up with TRBD1. Germline CDR1 reads SNHLY; CDR2 reads FYNNEI. This CDR3 spans 13 amino acids. Unmatched junction bases numbered 7, after V lost 9 bases and J lost 3 bases. Here the CDR3 reads CASFRDRNYEQYF. DNA of the CDR3: TGTGCCAGTTTCCGGGACAGGAACTACGAGCAGTACTTC.

The chain recombines TRBV5-1 with TRBJ2-3; 12 bases are a match to TRBD2. CDR1 is SGHRS, CDR2 YFSETQ, per germline. There are 18 residues in the CDR3. After removal of 0 bases from V and 2 bases from J, the junction contained 7 bases not matched to a gene. The CDR3 DNA reads as TGCGCCAGCAGCTTGGAATCTCTAGCGGGAGGGAACACAGATACGCAGTATTTT. Its translation: CASSLESLAGGNTDTQYF.

The chain has TRBV21-1 and TRBJ2-5; the table's D gene call, TRBD1, was not cross checked with the DNA. TRBV21-1 is a pseudogene locus. The CDR3 covers 15 residues. The CDR3 sequence is CASSHAGRGQETQYF. The DNA for the CDR3 is TGTGCCAGCAGCCACGCCGGCAGGGGGCAAGAGACCCAGTACTTC.

The chain uses TRBV4-1 and TRBJ2-1; D remains unclear. V lost 1 base and J lost 4, with 8 bases in between. The CDR3 length is 14 residues. In germline, CDR1 is MGHRA, CDR2 YSYEKL. The chain's CDR3 is CASSQVGPYNEQFF. CDR3 sequence (DNA): TGCGCCAGCAGCCAAGTCGGTCCATACAATGAGCAGTTCTTC.

The chain is built from TRBV5-4 and TRBJ2-7, with D perhaps matching TRBD1 (5 bases). Trimming removed 0 bases from V and 6 bases from J, with 10 bases in between. Germline V lookup: CDR1 SGHNT, CDR2 YYREEE (reference sequence). There are 13 residues in the CDR3. The CDR3 sequence: CASSLVGAPEQYF. The CDR3 DNA sequence: TGTGCCAGCAGCTTGGTAGGGGCCCCCGAGCAGTACTTC.

The CDR3 spells CASSLGQGARGYTF. The CDR3 region has the DNA TGTGCCAGCAGTTTGGGACAGGGGGCGCGTGGCTACACCTTC. The chain recombines TRBV28 with TRBJ1-2, with 12 bases lining up with TRBD1. The CDR3 is 14 residues long. Germline trimming cut 3 bases from V and 7 bases from J; bases unmatched to any gene: 3. From germline, CDR1 is MDHEN and CDR2 SYDVKM.

This chain links TRBV13 with TRBJ2-2; 12 nucleotides match TRBD2. Trimming at V came to 5 bases and at J to 6 bases, leaving 10 bases not matched to a gene. This CDR3 has 17 amino acids. The germline V gene has CDR1 PRHDT and CDR2 FYEKMQ (reference sequence). The CDR3, as DNA: TGTGCCAGCAGCCCCGGGGGGCTAGCGGGAGGGCCCGGGGAGCTGTTTTTT. Amino acid sequence: CASSPGGLAGGPGELFF.

The chain links TRBV19 to TRBJ1-5; TRBD1 matches at 8 bases. V shed 7 bases and J 0 bases; nucleotides not matched to a gene: 5. The CDR3 loop spans 15 amino acids. Germline CDR1 is LNHDA and CDR2 is SQIVND (reference sequence). The CDR3, as DNA: TGTGCCAGTAAGTCAGGGGGCGGTAGCAATCAGCCCCAGCATTTT. It translates to CASKSGGGSNQPQHF.

This clone was observed a single time. The chain recombines TRBV13 with TRBJ2-1, with 11 bases fitting TRBD2. The CDR3 has 15 residues. Looked up from germline, CDR1 is PRHDT and CDR2 is FYEKMQ (reference sequence). V lost 4 bases, J lost 4 bases, and 3 bases stayed unmatched. The CDR3 is CASSSGTSGYNEQFF. CDR3 DNA: TGTGCCAGCAGCTCCGGGACTAGCGGTTACAATGAGCAGTTCTTC.

The chain has TRBV5-5 and TRBJ2-7, with TRBD2 matching over 7 bases. This CDR3 has 14 residues. The ends lost 4 bases at V and 5 bases at J; junction bases unmatched: 9. Germline assignment: CDR1 SGHKS and CDR2 YYEKEE (reference sequence). CDR3 DNA: TGTGCCAGCAGCCCACCGGGGGGACTCGACGAGCAGTACTTC. Protein sequence: CASSPPGGLDEQYF.

V and J are TRBV7-2 and TRBJ2-3; tentatively, D is TRBD2 (5 bases). CDR1 and CDR2 from the germline V gene are SGHTA and FQGNSA. The CDR3 is made up of 13 amino acids. Trimming took off 5 bases at V and 0 bases at J, with 6 bases between the two ends. The CDR3 bases are TGTGCCAGCAGCAGAGGGAGCACAGATACGCAGTATTTT. Residues: CASSRGSTDTQYF.

About this clone itself: The same CDR3 is also encoded by other DNA sequences in this sample. The V gene is TRBV7-9, the J gene TRBJ1-1; D is undetermined. CDR1 SEHNR and CDR2 FQNEAQ come from the germline V gene (reference sequence). The CDR3 runs to 12 residues. V was trimmed by 5 bases and J by 5 bases, leaving 9 bases between them. This CDR3 reads CASSLLKTEAFF. CDR3 coding DNA: TGTGCCAGCAGCCTACTAAAGACTGAAGCTTTCTTT.

The chain couples TRBV20-1 to TRBJ1-2; D is undetermined. The V gene's germline CDR1 is DFQATT and CDR2 SNEGSKA (reference sequence). The CDR3 is 11 amino acids. The ends were cut back, 1 base at V and 6 bases at J, with 6 bases in the middle. The CDR3 reads CSARAPDGYTF. In DNA, the CDR3 is TGCAGTGCTAGAGCTCCGGATGGCTACACCTTC.

V usage is TRBV7-9 and J usage is TRBJ2-7; TRBD2 is a possible D gene (5 bases). The germline CDR1 and CDR2 sequences are SEHNR and FQNEAQ (reference sequence). This CDR3 is 14 amino acids long. Trimming removed 4 bases at V and 4 bases at J, with 14 bases between. The CDR3 loop is CASSYQEAFYEQYF. DNA of the CDR3: TGTGCCAGCAGCTACCAGGAGGCGTTTTACGAGCAGTACTTC.

J is TRBJ2-1 and V is TRBV18; D gene unclear. The CDR3 has 12 residues. Trimming left V 6 bases short and J 7 bases short, with 10 bases between. Per the germline V gene, CDR1 is KGHSH and CDR2 is LQKENI. The CDR3 region has the DNA TGTGCCAGCTCTCCGGTTTCGAATGAGCAGTTCTTC. Protein sequence: CASSPVSNEQFF.